The rows below give T cell receptor beta chains drawn from one sample of a study of T cell changes during pregnancy in multiple sclerosis. Generated by immunoSEQ multiplex PCR, the TCRdb table keeps only in-frame clones and is missing some. The repertoire has roughly 30,000 clones, roughly 90% of them found once; the top ten carry 5% to 5.5%. Specimen: CD8+ T cells from peripheral blood mononuclear cells, collected in the first trimester of pregnancy. These receptors all stem from a female donor with multiple sclerosis, enrolled in a pregnancy study. The conserved cysteine and the conserved F or W are not part of the CDR3 here. D genes are given only for firm matches.

TRBV2,-,ASSETDYYGYT
TRBV4-1,-,ASSHLVYNEQF
TRBV7-9,-,ASSPRQRHYGYT
TRBV5-1,TRBD2,ASSLWEGRNTGELF
TRBV5-1,TRBD2,ASSLPGTSVGYEQY
TRBV7-6,TRBD1,ASSPHLGQGAWSNQPQH
TRBV27,TRBD2,ASSSGLGGTGELF
TRBV10-2,-,ASSLGLAINEQF
TRBV7-2,-,ASSLKGWGQPQH
TRBV7-2,TRBD1,ASSLAYRGRGEQY
TRBV19,-,ASSIGTNEQF
TRBV5-1,-,ASSFNGGLQGSTDTQY
TRBV2,-,ASSETRPGLLNNEQF
TRBV9,TRBD2,ASSDGLAGGTDQETQY
TRBV6-4,-,ASSDLGQNTGELF
TRBV5-1,TRBD1,ASSHRTGAATSLAKNIQY
TRBV4-2,-,ASSQEDSHSGANVLT
TRBV4-1,TRBD2,ASSQEVAGASYNEQF
TRBV7-9,TRBD2,ASSFIAGGYNEQF
TRBV29-1,-,SVEETGELLRNTIY
TRBV5-1,TRBD1,ASSLGQGAEEQF
TRBV7-8,TRBD2,ASSSPGRGDEQY
TRBV4-2,TRBD2,ASSQELAGGKETQY
TRBV18,-,ASSPLFGPGITANYGYT
TRBV4-1,-,ASSHANGYGYT
TRBV6-6,TRBD1,ASLTGGEGDTEAF
TRBV6-6,-,ATGVPGEQY
TRBV7-8,-,ASSSDVVGLTFSYNEQF
TRBV28,-,ASSLRGSGNTIY
TRBV2,TRBD2,ASSDSLAGVGHEQF
TRBV5-1,-,ASSLAAASSYNEQF
TRBV29-1,TRBD1,SVEGQGDGNEQF
TRBV5-6,-,ASSLMTILNTEAF
TRBV11-1,-,ASSRFGHSEFQETQY
TRBV4-1,-,ASSPRQQGTEAF
TRBV6-5,-,ASKGVGAYEQY
TRBV27,TRBD1,ASSLLPGGIDNEQF
TRBV6-4,-,ASSEFPGTFTEAF
TRBV5-4,-,ASSLVQPEHYGYT
TRBV6-1,TRBD2,ASSEKAGGGETQY
TRBV30,TRBD1,AWSTGGYTEAF